These 5 T cell receptor beta chains were sequenced from one sample in a study of blood T cell repertoires in COVID-19. Assay: immunoSEQ multiplex PCR; the TCRdb copy retains only in-frame clones and omits some. This sample yields more than 150,000 clones, of which roughly 92% are seen a single time; roughly 0.76% belongs to the top ten. The specimen was peripheral blood. These receptors were collected from a man aged 25 to 40 with COVID-19, enrolled during active disease.

This clone was seen a few times. The chain combines TRBV5-5 with TRBJ2-7; TRBD2 aligns across 12 bases. The CDR3 consists of 14 residues. V dropped 1 base and J dropped 6; count of bases not matched to a gene: 2. The germline V gene has CDR1 SGHKS and CDR2 YYEKEE (reference sequence). The CDR3 sequence is CASSLPSGGAEQYF. In nucleotides, the CDR3 is TGTGCCAGCAGCTTGCCTAGCGGGGGGGCCGAGCAGTACTTC.

This clone turned up a few times. V usage is TRBV2 and J usage is TRBJ2-7, with 8 bases fitting TRBD2. The trim removed 3 bases at V and 3 bases at J, leaving 4 bases unmatched. Germline V CDR1 and CDR2: SNHLY, FYNNEI. This CDR3 region has 14 residues. CDR3 nucleotide sequence: TGTGCCAGCAGTGAGAAGCGGGGGAGCTACGAGCAGTACTTC. This sequence encodes CASSEKRGSYEQYF. Full variable domain (missing parts from reference TRBV2 and TRBJ2-7): EPEVTQTPSHQVTQMGQEVILRCVPISNHLYFYWYRQILGQKVEFLVSFYNNEISEKSEIFDDQFSVERPDGSNFTLKIRSTKLEDSAMYFCASSEKRGSYEQYFGPGTRLTVT.

The J gene is TRBJ2-7, the V gene TRBV4-2; the D gene is possibly TRBD2 (6 bases). V shed 0 bases and J shed 7 bases, with 22 bases lying between them. CDR1 is LGHNA and CDR2 is YNFKEQ in the germline V gene. The CDR3 covers 17 residues. DNA for the CDR3: TGTGCCAGCAGCCAAGATCGAAGGGGCGGGGCGGCCTTGGAGCAGTACTTC. As protein: CASSQDRRGGAALEQYF.

The rearrangement links TRBV5-1 to TRBJ2-1; 11 positions match TRBD2. With V trimmed by 3 bases and J by 4 bases, 12 bases remained unmatched. CDR3 size: 18 residues. Germline V CDR1 and CDR2: SGHRS, YFSETQ. Here the CDR3 DNA reads TGCGCCAGCAGCTATACAACGGTAGCGGGGGGGACATACAATGAGCAGTTCTTC. It encodes CASSYTTVAGGTYNEQFF. Looking up the rest from reference TRBV5-1 and TRBJ2-1 gives the full variable domain: KAGVTQTPRYLIKTRGQQVTLSCSPISGHRSVSWYQQTPGQGLQFLFEYFSETQRNKGNFPGRFSGRQFSNSRSEMNVSTLELGDSALYLCASSYTTVAGGTYNEQFFGPGTRLTVL.

Regarding this clone: At one end the junction does not follow the germline gene, possibly because of a read error. The rearrangement joins TRBV2 to TRBJ2-3; no clear D gene. Germline CDR1 is SNHLY and CDR2 is FYNNEI. This CDR3 spans 13 amino acids. CDR3 bases: TGTGCCAGCAGCGTCCAACATGAAGATGCGCAGTATTTT. This gives the protein CASSVQHEDAQYF.